This T cell receptor beta chain was captured in a study of early T cells in non-severe SARS-CoV-2 infection. Whole-study context: The input, bulk RNA from unsorted whole blood, was sequenced, and chains were unpaired. Study-level findings and limits: VDJdb matching favored anti-spike CD8 responses, missing private and CD4 specificities.

TCRdb recomputed calls from the 5' RACE reads with MiXCR, one row per CDR3 protein. This table holds about 69,000 distinct CDR3 sequences, roughly 9.5% found once. The CDR3 loop spans 16 amino acids. The germline V gene encodes CDR1 ENHRY and CDR2 SYGVKD. With 4 bases removed from V and 2 bases from J, the gap between germline ends came to 14 bases. Ten or more counts support this clonotype. The antigen remains unidentified. The sequence derives from an adult who was a healthcare worker with PCR-confirmed SARS-CoV-2 infection or an uninfected control (not recorded which). The V and J genes are TRBV10-3 and TRBJ2-2; a possible D gene is TRBD1 (6 bases). The sequenced sample was whole blood. The CDR3 DNA sequence: TGTGCCATCAGTGGGAGCGCAGGGGCAAACACCGGGGAGCTGTTTTTT. Residues: CAISGSAGANTGELFF.